This entry is about one TCR beta chain. Its antigen remains unidentified. RNA transcripts yielded amplified TCR beta CDR3 regions. An initial round of RT-PCR targeting the TCR CDR3 relied on the HTBI primer set. In TCRdb, the multiplex PCR reads were re-called with MiXCR into one record per CDR3 protein. The data contain hundreds of thousands of distinct CDR3 sequences, about 14% of them seen just once; the ten biggest clones take up roughly a tenth. The source of the sample is a study of T cells in Graves' hyperthyroidism and ophthalmopathy. Study results and limitations: Blood also showed most of the thyroid clonotypes that were expanded above 0.001.

Germline V gene lookup returns CDR1 KGHSH and CDR2 LQKENI. Deletions cut 1 base from V and 0 bases from J, with 13 bases between. This CDR3 has 17 amino acids. Hyperthyroidism of Graves' type that showed no ophthalmopathy progression within 18 months was stable. Newly diagnosed hyperthyroidism patients aged 18 to 65 years had disease lasting under 2 months. The rearrangement joins TRBV18 to TRBJ2-4; the D gene is possibly TRBD2 (5 bases). Material: blood. The receptor comes from a woman aged 18-29 years with Graves' hyperthyroidism. The CDR3 DNA reads TGTGCCAGCTCACCACAGTCGGGGTACGGAGCCAAAAACATTCAGTACTTC. Protein: CASSPQSGYGAKNIQYF.